These 7 T cell receptor beta chains were sequenced from one sample in a study of blood T cell repertoires in COVID-19. Produced via immunoSEQ multiplex PCR; TCRdb's table is partial and in-frame only. The table includes 260,000 or so clones, roughly four fifths detected once. Sequencing used peripheral blood. Source of these receptors: a woman in her 70s with acute or convalescent COVID-19.

This clone was seen a handful of times. The rearrangement links TRBV28 to TRBJ1-1; D gene uncertain. The CDR3 covers 14 residues. Per the germline V gene, CDR1 is MDHEN and CDR2 is SYDVKM. Trimming removed 5 bases at V and 0 bases at J, with 10 bases between. CDR3 protein: CASSPTQLNTEAFF. As DNA, the CDR3 is TGTGCCAGCAGTCCGACACAGTTGAACACTGAAGCTTTCTTT.

The CDR3 region has the DNA TGTGCCTGGAGTGTACGGCTAGTCACAATCTACGAGCAGTACTTC. It yields the protein CAWSVRLVTIYEQYF. The V call is TRBV30, the J call TRBJ2-7; D remains unclear. Germline CDR1 and CDR2: GTSNPN and SVGIG (reference sequence). The germline V and J ends were trimmed by 0 bases and 3 bases, with 15 bases remaining between them. The length of the CDR3 is 15 residues.

This clone was counted a few times. The V and J genes are TRBV7-9 and TRBJ1-1; D is uncertain. The CDR3 loop spans 11 amino acids. Deletions cut 2 bases from V and 5 bases from J, with 3 bases between. CDR1 SEHNR and CDR2 FQNEAQ come from the germline V gene (reference sequence). For the CDR3, the DNA is TGTGCCAGCAGCTTAACTACTGAAGCTTTCTTT. It yields the protein CASSLTTEAFF.

This clone was picked up one time. The chain recombines TRBV6-5 with TRBJ1-2; no definite D call. The CDR3 has 13 amino acids. Deletions cut 0 bases from V and 3 bases from J, with 5 bases between. Per germline, CDR1 MNHEY and CDR2 SVGAGI. The CDR3 loop reads CASSYSGDYGYTF. The CDR3 region has the DNA TGTGCCAGCAGTTACTCCGGGGACTATGGCTACACCTTC.

The chain couples TRBV5-1 to TRBJ1-2; D not certain. Trimming removed 2 bases at V and 7 bases at J, with 9 bases between. From germline, CDR1 is SGHRS and CDR2 YFSETQ. The CDR3 length is 12 residues. Here the CDR3 DNA reads TGCGCCAGCAGCTTACAGAATCGTGGCTACACCTTC. Its protein is CASSLQNRGYTF.

This clone was found a few times. The chain couples TRBV5-1 to TRBJ1-2; 10 nucleotides match TRBD1. This CDR3 is 15 amino acids long. V was clipped by 0 bases and J by 8 bases; unmatched bases: 7. Germline CDR1 is SGHRS and CDR2 is YFSETQ. CDR3 bases: TGCGCCAGCAGCTTGGAGGACAGGGGGTGGGGAGGCTACACCTTC. Translated: CASSLEDRGWGGYTF.

The sample holds a few counts of this clone. The gene calls are TRBV28 and TRBJ1-6; 8 nucleotides align to TRBD1. The CDR3 has 12 amino acids. Germline trimming cut 5 bases from V and 13 bases from J; bases unmatched to any gene: 4. Germline V gene data show CDR1 as MDHEN and CDR2 as SYDVKM. CDR3 DNA: TGTGCCAGCAGTCTACAGGGGGTCCCCCTCCACTTT. Protein sequence: CASSLQGVPLHF.